The 27 T cell receptor beta chains below were found in one sample sequenced in a study of blood T cell repertoires in COVID-19. The repertoire was sequenced with immunoSEQ multiplex PCR; TCRdb's copy has only in-frame clones and lacks some. The table lists 200,000 to 250,000 clones, 82% of them singletons. Sequencing input: peripheral blood. All receptors come from a woman aged 70-85 years with COVID-19, enrolled during active disease.

V gene TRBV6-2 or TRBV6-3 combines with J gene TRBJ1-2; a possible D gene is TRBD1 (6 bases). The V gene lost 5 bases and the J gene lost 6 bases, with 10 bases spanning the gap. In germline, CDR1 is MNHEY, CDR2 SVGEGT. CDR3 length equals 12 residues. The CDR3 sequence: CASSRQVNGYTF. CDR3 in DNA: TGTGCCAGCAGTCGACAGGTGAATGGCTACACCTTC.

The chain uses TRBV30 and TRBJ2-3; D might be TRBD1 (5 bases). Trimming took off 7 bases at V and 0 bases at J, with 8 bases between the two ends. Germline V gives CDR1 GTSNPN, CDR2 SVGIG (reference sequence). The CDR3 extends over 12 amino acids. CDR3 sequence: CASPGSTDTQYF. The CDR3 nucleotides are TGTGCCTCGCCAGGGAGCACAGATACGCAGTATTTT.

The rearrangement links TRBV7-9 to TRBJ2-7; 16 nucleotides agree with TRBD2. Germline V gene data show CDR1 as SEHNR and CDR2 as FQNEAQ (reference sequence). V was pared by 6 bases and J by 3 bases, with 11 bases of the junction left unmatched. This CDR3 spans 18 amino acids. CDR3 residues: CASRTGLAGGPGFYEQYF. The CDR3 DNA follows: TGTGCCAGCAGAACGGGACTAGCGGGAGGGCCGGGGTTCTACGAGCAGTACTTC. Variable domain in full (rest from reference TRBV7-9 and TRBJ2-7): DTGVSQNPRHKITKRGQNVTFRCDPISEHNRLYWYRQTLGQGPEFLTYFQNEAQLEKSRLLSDRFSAERPKGSFSTLEIQRTEQGDSAMYLCASRTGLAGGPGFYEQYFGPGTRLTVT.

This clone was observed a single time. The chain joins TRBV3-1 (or the pseudogene TRBV3-2) to TRBJ2-7; 10 bases map to TRBD2. Germline lookup yields CDR1 LGHDT and CDR2 YNNKEL (reference sequence). There are 19 residues in the CDR3. V was clipped by 0 bases and J by 0 bases; unmatched bases: 11. The DNA of the CDR3 is TGTGCCAGCAGCCAAGATACCAGCGGGAGGGCCAGGAGCTCCTACGAGCAGTACTTC. It yields the protein CASSQDTSGRARSSYEQYF.

The V call is TRBV27, the J call TRBJ2-7, with TRBD1 matching over 9 bases. CDR3 length: 15 residues. Germline loops: CDR1 MNHEY, CDR2 SMNVEV (reference sequence). Trimming at V came to 5 bases and at J to 2 bases, leaving 7 bases not matched to a gene. The CDR3 DNA sequence: TGTGCCAGCAGTCCCGGGACAGGGCCTACCTACGAGCAGTACTTC. Encoded protein: CASSPGTGPTYEQYF.

The chain uses TRBV15 and TRBJ1-1; D gene ambiguous. Trimming removed 0 bases at V and 0 bases at J, with 5 bases between. The germline gives CDR1 LNHNV, CDR2 YYDKDF (reference sequence). The CDR3 runs to 14 residues. Written as DNA, the CDR3 is TGTGCCACCAGCAGAGAACAGATGAACACTGAAGCTTTCTTT. It codes for CATSREQMNTEAFF.

The V call is TRBV18, the J call TRBJ2-3, with a possible D match to TRBD2 (7 bases). With 4 bases removed from V and 3 bases from J, the gap between germline ends came to 20 bases. Germline CDR1 reads KGHSH; CDR2 reads LQKENI. This CDR3 comprises 17 residues. The CDR3 is CASSLNPGGHFTDTQYF. CDR3 DNA sequence: TGTGCCAGCTCACTCAACCCCGGGGGGCATTTTACAGATACGCAGTATTTT.

CDR3 loop: CASSSSQGRTDTQYF. DNA for the CDR3: TGCGCCAGCAGCTCATCTCAGGGTCGCACAGATACGCAGTATTTT. The J gene is TRBJ2-3, the V gene TRBV5-1; D is possibly TRBD1 (5 bases). CDR3 length: 15 amino acids. V lost 3 bases to trimming and J lost 1 base, with 12 bases between them. The germline V gene encodes CDR1 SGHRS and CDR2 YFSETQ. Full variable domain (missing parts from reference TRBV5-1 and TRBJ2-3): KAGVTQTPRYLIKTRGQQVTLSCSPISGHRSVSWYQQTPGQGLQFLFEYFSETQRNKGNFPGRFSGRQFSNSRSEMNVSTLELGDSALYLCASSSSQGRTDTQYFGPGTRLTVL.

V gene TRBV10-2 combines with J gene TRBJ2-3; possibly TRBD2 for D (5 bases). The CDR3 contains 15 residues. Germline assignment: CDR1 WSHSY and CDR2 SAAADI. Deletions cut 6 bases from V and 1 base from J, with 14 bases between. The CDR3 protein is CASRTGGYGTDTQYF. The CDR3 DNA is TGCGCCAGCAGAACTGGCGGGTACGGCACAGATACGCAGTATTTT.

The rearrangement links TRBV6-5 to TRBJ1-1; 8 bases match TRBD1. With V trimmed by 2 bases and J by 14 bases, 10 bases remained unmatched. CDR1 and CDR2 from the germline V gene are MNHEY and SVGAGI. The CDR3 is 13 residues long. In nucleotides, the CDR3 is TGTGCCAGCAGTTACGGGACAGGTTTGAGGGTGTTCTTT. Translation gives CASSYGTGLRVFF.

The rearrangement links TRBV29-1 to TRBJ2-1, with TRBD1 as a possible D gene (6 bases). V gave up 8 bases and J gave up 5 bases, with 13 bases separating them. The germline V gene has CDR1 SQVTM and CDR2 ANQGSEA. This CDR3 has 12 amino acids. CDR3 loop: CSFTTGNNEQFF. CDR3 nucleotide sequence: TGCAGCTTTACCACAGGGAACAATGAGCAGTTCTTC.

Only a few counts were recorded for this clone. V is TRBV4-3 and J is TRBJ2-1; D is perhaps TRBD1 (6 bases). Germline V gives CDR1 LGHNA, CDR2 YSLEER. V was clipped by 0 bases and J by 1 base, with 13 bases between them. CDR3 size: 17 residues. In nucleotides, the CDR3 is TGCGCCAGCAGCCAAGATTGGGTAGGACAGTCCTACAATGAGCAGTTCTTC. It specifies CASSQDWVGQSYNEQFF.

The chain carries TRBV11-2 and TRBJ2-2; 12 bases line up with TRBD2. The CDR3 is 16 residues long. From germline, CDR1 is SGHAT and CDR2 FQNNGV. Losses at the gene ends were 5 bases for V and 9 bases for J; bases not matched to a gene: 10. The CDR3 nucleotides are TGTGCCAGCAGCCCTGGACTAGCGGGGAACAAAAGGGAGCTGTTTTTT. Translating it yields CASSPGLAGNKRELFF.

Details on this clone: At the DNA level, this CDR3 is encoded by other sequences in the same sample as well. This sequence joins TRBV24-1 and TRBJ2-1; D might be TRBD2 (5 bases). Trimming left V 2 bases short and J 0 bases short, with 10 bases between. The CDR3 runs to 16 residues. Germline lookup yields CDR1 KGHDR and CDR2 SFDVKD. CDR3 sequence reads: CATSDSSGSSYNEQFF. DNA for the CDR3: TGTGCCACCAGTGATTCGAGCGGTAGCTCCTACAATGAGCAGTTCTTC.

CDR3: CASRGDRVLGQPQHF. The DNA for the CDR3 is TGTGCCAGCAGGGGCGACAGGGTACTTGGTCAGCCCCAGCATTTT. V and J are TRBV2 and TRBJ1-5, with TRBD1 identical over 7 bases. Germline loops: CDR1 SNHLY, CDR2 FYNNEI. The CDR3 is 15 residues long. Germline trimming cut 6 bases from V and 6 bases from J; bases unmatched to any gene: 11.

The chain combines TRBV29-1 with TRBJ1-1; D uncertain. Between the trimmed V and J ends, which lost 6 bases and 2 bases, there was a span of 10 bases. Looked up from germline, CDR1 is SQVTM and CDR2 is ANQGSEA. This CDR3 contains 12 residues. CDR3 sequence reads: CSVLPLNTEAFF. The DNA of the CDR3 is TGCAGCGTCCTCCCACTAAACACTGAAGCTTTCTTT.

V usage is TRBV6-2 or TRBV6-3 and J usage is TRBJ2-1, with 10 nucleotides matching TRBD2. From germline, CDR1 is MNHEY and CDR2 SVGEGT. Losses at the gene ends were 2 bases for V and 9 bases for J; bases not matched to a gene: 7. The CDR3 is 15 amino acids. The CDR3 region has the DNA TGTGCCAGCAGTTACGGTCTAGCGGGAGTCATTGAGCAGTTCTTC. Translation: CASSYGLAGVIEQFF.

In this sample, this clone turned up many times. The chain recombines TRBV19 with TRBJ1-5; 7 bases match TRBD1. The trim removed 7 bases at V and 3 bases at J, leaving 12 bases unmatched. The length of the CDR3 is 16 residues. Germline loops: CDR1 LNHDA, CDR2 SQIVND (reference sequence). CDR3 bases: TGTGCCAGTACCCCTTCTCAAGGACAGGTCAATCAGCCCCAGCATTTT. It specifies CASTPSQGQVNQPQHF.

The chain employs TRBV27 and TRBJ1-5; D unclear. V was cut by 3 bases and J by 2 bases, with 14 bases left in between. CDR3 size: 16 residues. Germline CDR1 MNHEY, CDR2 SMNVEV (reference sequence). CDR3 in amino acids: CASSLSVLQGNQPQHF. CDR3 DNA sequence: TGTGCCAGCAGTTTGTCAGTCTTGCAGGGCAATCAGCCCCAGCATTTT.

V usage is TRBV4-2 and J usage is TRBJ2-1; 7 nucleotides match TRBD2. The CDR3 is made up of 16 amino acids. V lost 0 bases, J lost 3 bases, and 5 bases stayed unmatched. CDR1 and CDR2 (germline): LGHNA, YNFKEQ. Here the CDR3 DNA reads TGTGCCAGCAGCCAAGATGGGCGCGGGAGCTACAATGAGCAGTTCTTC. Protein product: CASSQDGRGSYNEQFF.

V is TRBV6-6 and J is TRBJ1-5; the match to TRBD1 covers 10 bases. The V and J ends lost 4 bases and 6 bases, in that order; junction bases with no gene match: 6. The length of the CDR3 is 15 residues. CDR1 and CDR2 (germline): MNHNY, SVGAGI (reference sequence). CDR3 protein: CASSWEGQGGQPQHF. CDR3 in DNA: TGTGCCAGCAGTTGGGAAGGACAGGGGGGTCAGCCCCAGCATTTT.

The CDR3 loop reads CASSQERGRAPDTQYF. In nucleotides, the CDR3 is TGCGCCAGCAGCCAAGAACGCGGGAGGGCCCCAGATACGCAGTATTTT. This rearrangement joins TRBV4-1 to TRBJ2-3; 9 bases align to TRBD2. Germline V gives CDR1 MGHRA, CDR2 YSYEKL. This CDR3 has 16 amino acids. V dropped 0 bases and J dropped 4; count of bases not matched to a gene: 5.

The V gene is TRBV9, the J gene TRBJ1-5; weak D call: TRBD1 (5 bases). The V and J ends lost 4 bases and 4 bases respectively, with 15 bases between them. CDR1 is SGDLS, CDR2 YYNGEE, per germline. The CDR3 runs to 15 residues. The CDR3 nucleotides are TGTGCCAGCAGCAACCGGGACGGGGGTAATCAGCCCCAGCATTTT. Encoded protein: CASSNRDGGNQPQHF.

This clone occurred a few times. In DNA form, the CDR3 reads TGTGCCAGCAGTTACCCCCGACAGGACAGCTATGGCTACACCTTC. It codes for CASSYPRQDSYGYTF. This sequence joins TRBV6-5 and TRBJ1-2, with D maybe TRBD1 (6 bases). V lost 2 bases to trimming and J lost 4 bases, with 14 bases between them. The CDR3 extends over 15 amino acids. The V gene's germline CDR1 is MNHEY and CDR2 SVGAGI.

The CDR3 region is CASSPFGASGRGEQFF. CDR3 nucleotides: TGTGCCAGCAGTCCCTTTGGGGCTAGCGGGAGAGGTGAGCAGTTCTTC. The V call is TRBV28, the J call TRBJ2-1, with 10 bases fitting TRBD2. There are 16 residues in the CDR3. Germline CDR1 and CDR2: MDHEN and SYDVKM. The trim removed 5 bases at V and 9 bases at J, leaving 13 bases unmatched. Combining the CDR3 with reference TRBV28 and TRBJ2-1 gives the whole variable domain DVKVTQSSRYLVKRTGEKVFLECVQDMDHENMFWYRQDPGLGLRLIYFSYDVKMKEKGDIPEGYSVSREKKERFSLILESASTNQTSMYLCASSPFGASGRGEQFFGPGTRLTVL.

J is TRBJ1-1 and V is TRBV7-6, with D maybe TRBD1 (6 bases). The germline V and J ends were trimmed by 5 bases and 1 base, with 14 bases remaining between them. The CDR3 totals 15 residues. CDR1 SGHVS and CDR2 FNYEAQ come from the germline V gene. The CDR3 is CASSLARGRNTEAFF. CDR3 nucleotide sequence: TGTGCCAGCAGCCTCGCCAGGGGTCGGAACACTGAAGCTTTCTTT. Using reference TRBV7-6 and TRBJ1-1 for the parts outside the CDR3, the full variable domain is GAGVSQSPRYKVTKRGQDVALRCDPISGHVSLYWYRQALGQGPEFLTYFNYEAQQDKSGLPNDRFSAERPEGSISTLTIQRTEQRDSAMYRCASSLARGRNTEAFFGQGTRLTVV.

This chain joins TRBV18 and TRBJ2-1; TRBD2 agrees at 11 bases. Germline V gives CDR1 KGHSH, CDR2 LQKENI. After removal of 4 bases from V and 7 bases from J, the junction contained 3 bases not matched to a gene. This CDR3 spans 14 amino acids. CDR3 bases: TGTGCCAGCTCACTATCTAGCGGGAGGAATGAGCAGTTCTTC. It codes for CASSLSSGRNEQFF.